This TCR beta chain comes out of a study of Graves' ophthalmopathy and Graves' hyperthyroidism. Scientists amplified the TCR beta CDR3 regions from RNA transcripts. First-round RT-PCR with HTBI primers preceded a second-round multiplex PCR. From the multiplex PCR reads, TCRdb called clonotypes with MiXCR, one entry per CDR3 protein. The data show about 620,000 distinct CDR3 sequences, 22% seen once. This clonotype was counted ten times or more. Its antigen remains unidentified. Hyperthyroidism patients, all newly diagnosed, had under 2 months' duration and ages of 18 to 65. PBMCs came from more than 7.5 ml of fresh peripheral blood. General study findings and limits: Among expanded thyroid clonotypes above 0.001 frequency, most also occurred in blood.

Germline V gene data show CDR1 as LNHNV and CDR2 as YYDKDF (reference sequence). The J segment lost 0 bases and the V segment lost 5 bases, leaving 6 bases of the junction unmatched. The CDR3 extends over 15 amino acids. This receptor was obtained from a woman younger than 35 with stable Graves' hyperthyroidism. Some clones in this sample may be carry-over from other donors' samples. This rearrangement joins TRBV15 to TRBJ2-7, with TRBD2 matching over 8 bases. Sequenced: peripheral blood. In DNA, the CDR3 is TGTGCCACCAGCCCATTGCGGGGGGACTCCTACGAGCAGTACTTC. It is translated as CATSPLRGDSYEQYF.